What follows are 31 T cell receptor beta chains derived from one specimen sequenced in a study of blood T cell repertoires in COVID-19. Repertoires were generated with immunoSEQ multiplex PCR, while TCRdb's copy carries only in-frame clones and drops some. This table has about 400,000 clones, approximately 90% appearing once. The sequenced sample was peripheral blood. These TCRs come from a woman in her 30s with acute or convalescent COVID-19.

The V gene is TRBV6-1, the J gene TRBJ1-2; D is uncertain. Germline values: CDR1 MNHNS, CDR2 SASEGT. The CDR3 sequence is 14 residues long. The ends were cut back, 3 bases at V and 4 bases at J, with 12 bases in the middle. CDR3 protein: CASSDTGRLYGYTF. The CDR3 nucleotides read TGTGCCAGCAGTGATACGGGTCGTCTCTATGGCTACACCTTC.

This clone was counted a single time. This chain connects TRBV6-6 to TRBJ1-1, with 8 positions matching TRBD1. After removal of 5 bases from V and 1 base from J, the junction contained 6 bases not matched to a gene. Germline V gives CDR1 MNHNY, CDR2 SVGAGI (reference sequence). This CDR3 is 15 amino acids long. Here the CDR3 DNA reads TGTGCCAGCAGTAACAGGGGGGAAGGGAACACTGAAGCTTTCTTT. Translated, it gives CASSNRGEGNTEAFF.

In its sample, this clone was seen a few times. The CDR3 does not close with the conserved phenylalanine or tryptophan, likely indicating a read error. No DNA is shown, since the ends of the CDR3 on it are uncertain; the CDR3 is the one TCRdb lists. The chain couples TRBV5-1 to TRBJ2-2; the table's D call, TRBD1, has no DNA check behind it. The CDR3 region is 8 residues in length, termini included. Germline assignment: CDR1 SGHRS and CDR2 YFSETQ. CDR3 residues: CASSSDRE.

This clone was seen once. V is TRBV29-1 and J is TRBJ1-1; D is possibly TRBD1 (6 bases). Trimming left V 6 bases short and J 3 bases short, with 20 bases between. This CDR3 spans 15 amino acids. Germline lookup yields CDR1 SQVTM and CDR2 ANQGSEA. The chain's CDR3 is CSVLPPQGSDTEAFF. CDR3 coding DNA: TGCAGCGTCCTCCCCCCCCAGGGGTCCGACACTGAAGCTTTCTTT.

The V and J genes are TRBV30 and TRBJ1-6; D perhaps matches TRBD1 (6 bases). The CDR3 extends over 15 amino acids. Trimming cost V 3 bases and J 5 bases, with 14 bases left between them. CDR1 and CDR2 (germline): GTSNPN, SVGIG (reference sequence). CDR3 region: CAWRARTVNNSPLHF. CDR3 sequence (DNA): TGTGCCTGGAGAGCAAGGACAGTTAATAATTCACCCCTCCACTTT.

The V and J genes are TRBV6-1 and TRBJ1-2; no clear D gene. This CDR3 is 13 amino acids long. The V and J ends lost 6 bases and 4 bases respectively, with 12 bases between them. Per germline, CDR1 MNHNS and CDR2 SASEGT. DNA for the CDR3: TGTGCCAGCAGCCCAGGTGGTAGCTATGGCTACACCTTC. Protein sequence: CASSPGGSYGYTF.

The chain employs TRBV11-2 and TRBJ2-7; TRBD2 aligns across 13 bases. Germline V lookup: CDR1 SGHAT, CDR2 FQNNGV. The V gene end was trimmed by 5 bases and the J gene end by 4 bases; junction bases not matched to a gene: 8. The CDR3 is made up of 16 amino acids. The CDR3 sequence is CASSGTSGVRRYEQYF. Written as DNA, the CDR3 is TGTGCCAGCAGCGGGACTAGCGGGGTTAGGAGGTACGAGCAGTACTTC. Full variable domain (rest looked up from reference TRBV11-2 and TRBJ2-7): EAGVAQSPRYKIIEKRQSVAFWCNPISGHATLYWYQQILGQGPKLLIQFQNNGVVDDSQLPKDRFSAERLKGVDSTLKIQPAKLEDSAVYLCASSGTSGVRRYEQYFGPGTRLTVT.

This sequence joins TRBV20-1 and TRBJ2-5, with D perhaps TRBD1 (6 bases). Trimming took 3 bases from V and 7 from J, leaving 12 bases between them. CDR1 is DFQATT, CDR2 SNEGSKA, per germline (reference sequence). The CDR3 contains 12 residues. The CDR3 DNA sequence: TGCAGTGCTAGTTCGGACAGCGGGACCCAGTACTTC. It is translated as CSASSDSGTQYF.

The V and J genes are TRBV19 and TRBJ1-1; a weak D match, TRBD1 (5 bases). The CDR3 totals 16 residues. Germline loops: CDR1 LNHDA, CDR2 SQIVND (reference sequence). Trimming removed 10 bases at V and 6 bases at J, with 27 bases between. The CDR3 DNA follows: TGTGCCACAAAGCGGGGCAACCATGCCCGCGATCCTGAAGCTTTCTTT. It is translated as CATKRGNHARDPEAFF.

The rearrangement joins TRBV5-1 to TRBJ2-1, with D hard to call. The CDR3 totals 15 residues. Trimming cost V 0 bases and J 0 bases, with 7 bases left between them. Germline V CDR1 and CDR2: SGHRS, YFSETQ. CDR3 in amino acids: CASSLVASSYNEQFF. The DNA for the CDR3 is TGCGCCAGCAGCTTGGTAGCTAGCTCCTACAATGAGCAGTTCTTC.

The CDR3 region is CASSSNRVAETQYF. In nucleotides, the CDR3 is TGTGCCAGCAGCTCTAACAGGGTAGCGGAGACCCAGTACTTC. The J gene is TRBJ2-5, the V gene TRBV11-2; D is possibly TRBD1 (6 bases). The germline gives CDR1 SGHAT, CDR2 FQNNGV. V was clipped by 4 bases and J by 5 bases, with 14 bases between them. This CDR3 has 14 residues.

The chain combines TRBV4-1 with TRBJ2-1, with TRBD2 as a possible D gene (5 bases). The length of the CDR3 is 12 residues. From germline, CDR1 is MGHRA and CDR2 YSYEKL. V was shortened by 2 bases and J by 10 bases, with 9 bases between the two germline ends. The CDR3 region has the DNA TGCGCCAGCAGCCAAAGCGGTCGGGAGCAGTTCTTC. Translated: CASSQSGREQFF.

The CDR3 coding sequence is TGTGCCAGCAGTCCCAACACGCAGTACACTGAAGCTTTCTTT. Protein: CASSPNTQYTEAFF. V usage is TRBV2 and J usage is TRBJ1-1; D is unclear. V lost 5 bases to trimming and J lost 3 bases, with 13 bases between them. The CDR3 contains 14 residues. Germline values: CDR1 SNHLY, CDR2 FYNNEI.

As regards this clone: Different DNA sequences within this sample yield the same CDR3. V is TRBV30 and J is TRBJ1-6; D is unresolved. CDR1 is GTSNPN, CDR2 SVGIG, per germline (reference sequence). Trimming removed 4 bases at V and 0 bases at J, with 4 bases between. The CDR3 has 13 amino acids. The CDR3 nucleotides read TGTGCCTGGACGGGCTCCTATAATTCACCCCTCCACTTT. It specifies CAWTGSYNSPLHF.

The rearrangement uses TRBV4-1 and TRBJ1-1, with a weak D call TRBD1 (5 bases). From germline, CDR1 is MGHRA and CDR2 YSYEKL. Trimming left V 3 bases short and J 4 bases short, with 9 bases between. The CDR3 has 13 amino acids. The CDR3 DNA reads TGCGCCAGCAGCCAGGGGCCGGCCACTGAAGCTTTCTTT. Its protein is CASSQGPATEAFF.

The CDR3 loop is CASSSTAPMVSYNEQFF. DNA for the CDR3: TGTGCCAGCAGTTCGACAGCCCCCATGGTCTCCTACAATGAGCAGTTCTTC. V is TRBV27 and J is TRBJ2-1; weak D call: TRBD1 (5 bases). V gave up 4 bases and J gave up 0 bases, with 16 bases separating them. CDR1 is MNHEY, CDR2 SMNVEV, per germline (reference sequence). CDR3 length: 17 amino acids.

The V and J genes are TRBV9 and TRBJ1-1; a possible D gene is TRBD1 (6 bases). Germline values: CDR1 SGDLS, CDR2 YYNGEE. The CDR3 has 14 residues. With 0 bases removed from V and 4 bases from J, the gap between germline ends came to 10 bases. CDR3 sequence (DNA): TGTGCCAGCAGCGTAGGGGGGCAGCCCACTGAAGCTTTCTTT. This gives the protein CASSVGGQPTEAFF. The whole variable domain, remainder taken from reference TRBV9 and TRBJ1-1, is DSGVTQTPKHLITATGQRVTLRCSPRSGDLSVYWYQQSLDQGLQFLIQYYNGEERAKGNILERFSAQQFPDLHSELNLSSLELGDSALYFCASSVGGQPTEAFFGQGTRLTVV.

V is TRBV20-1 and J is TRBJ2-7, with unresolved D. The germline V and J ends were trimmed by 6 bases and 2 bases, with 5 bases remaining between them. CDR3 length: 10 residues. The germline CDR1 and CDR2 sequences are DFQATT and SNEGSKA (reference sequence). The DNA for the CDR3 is TGCAGTGCAACTACCTACGAGCAGTACTTC. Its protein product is CSATTYEQYF.

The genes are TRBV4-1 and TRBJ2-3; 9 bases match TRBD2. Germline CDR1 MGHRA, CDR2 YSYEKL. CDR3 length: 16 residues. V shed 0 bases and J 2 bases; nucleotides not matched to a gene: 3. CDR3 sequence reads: CASSQEASGATDTQYF. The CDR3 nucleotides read TGCGCCAGCAGCCAAGAGGCTAGCGGGGCCACAGATACGCAGTATTTT.

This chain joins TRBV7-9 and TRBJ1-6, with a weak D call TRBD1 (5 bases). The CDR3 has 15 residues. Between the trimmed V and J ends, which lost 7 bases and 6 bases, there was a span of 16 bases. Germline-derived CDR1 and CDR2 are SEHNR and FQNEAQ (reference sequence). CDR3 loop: CASTEKGQTNSPLHF. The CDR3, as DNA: TGTGCCAGCACCGAAAAGGGGCAGACTAATTCACCCCTCCACTTT.

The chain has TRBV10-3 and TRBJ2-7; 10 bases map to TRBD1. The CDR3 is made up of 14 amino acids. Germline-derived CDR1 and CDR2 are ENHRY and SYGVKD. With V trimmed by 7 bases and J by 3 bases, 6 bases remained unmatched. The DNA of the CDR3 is TGTGCCATCACCAAGACAGGGGGCTTCTACGAGCAGTACTTC. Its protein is CAITKTGGFYEQYF.

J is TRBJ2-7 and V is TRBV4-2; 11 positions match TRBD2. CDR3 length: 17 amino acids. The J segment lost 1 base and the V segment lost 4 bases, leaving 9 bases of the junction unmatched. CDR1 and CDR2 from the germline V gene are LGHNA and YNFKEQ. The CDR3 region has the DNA TGTGCCAGCAGCCTTAGCGGGGGGGCAATTGGGTCCTACGAGCAGTACTTC. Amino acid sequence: CASSLSGGAIGSYEQYF.

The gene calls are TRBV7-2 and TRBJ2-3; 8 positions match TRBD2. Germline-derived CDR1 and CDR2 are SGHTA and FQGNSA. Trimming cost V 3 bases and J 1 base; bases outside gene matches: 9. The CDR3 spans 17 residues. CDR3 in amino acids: CASSFGLAGVGTDTQYF. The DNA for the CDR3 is TGTGCCAGCAGCTTTGGACTAGCTGGGGTTGGCACAGATACGCAGTATTTT.

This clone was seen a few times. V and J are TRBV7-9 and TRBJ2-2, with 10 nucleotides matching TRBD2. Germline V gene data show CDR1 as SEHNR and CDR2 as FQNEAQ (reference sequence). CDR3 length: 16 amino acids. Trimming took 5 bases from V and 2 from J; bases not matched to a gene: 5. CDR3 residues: CASSPLAGDNTGELFF. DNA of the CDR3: TGTGCCAGCAGCCCTCTAGCGGGGGATAACACCGGGGAGCTGTTTTTT.

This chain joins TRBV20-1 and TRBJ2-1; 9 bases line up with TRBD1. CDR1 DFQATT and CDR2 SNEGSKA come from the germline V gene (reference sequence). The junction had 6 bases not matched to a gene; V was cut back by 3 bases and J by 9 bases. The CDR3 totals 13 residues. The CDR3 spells CSASRQGDSEQFF. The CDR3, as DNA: TGCAGTGCTAGTAGACAGGGGGACAGTGAGCAGTTCTTC.

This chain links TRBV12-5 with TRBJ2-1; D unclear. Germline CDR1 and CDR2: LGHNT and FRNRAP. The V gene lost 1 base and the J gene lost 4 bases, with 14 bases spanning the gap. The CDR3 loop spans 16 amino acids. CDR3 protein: CASGLDRHQLYNEQFF. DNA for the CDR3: TGTGCTAGTGGTTTGGATCGACACCAACTTTACAATGAGCAGTTCTTC.

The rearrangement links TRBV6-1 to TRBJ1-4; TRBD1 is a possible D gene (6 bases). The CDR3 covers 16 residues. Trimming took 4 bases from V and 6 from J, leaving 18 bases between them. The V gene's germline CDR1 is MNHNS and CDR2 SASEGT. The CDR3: CASSALTGRGDEKLFF. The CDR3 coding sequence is TGTGCCAGCAGTGCACTCACAGGGAGGGGGGATGAAAAACTGTTTTTT.

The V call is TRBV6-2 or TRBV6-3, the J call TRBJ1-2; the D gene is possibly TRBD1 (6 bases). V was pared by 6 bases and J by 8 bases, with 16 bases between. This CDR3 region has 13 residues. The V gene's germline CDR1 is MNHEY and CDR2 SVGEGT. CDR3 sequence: CASSTGGGLGYTF. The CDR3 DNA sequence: TGTGCCAGCAGCACGGGGGGGGGCCTAGGCTACACCTTC.

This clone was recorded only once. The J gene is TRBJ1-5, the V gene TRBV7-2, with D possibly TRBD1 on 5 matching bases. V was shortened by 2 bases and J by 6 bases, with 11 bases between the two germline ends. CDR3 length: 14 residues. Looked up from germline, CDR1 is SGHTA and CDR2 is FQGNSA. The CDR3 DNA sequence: TGTGCCAGCAGCTTAAAATCAGGGTTTCAGCCCCAGCATTTT. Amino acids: CASSLKSGFQPQHF. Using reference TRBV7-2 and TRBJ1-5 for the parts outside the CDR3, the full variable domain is GAGVSQSPSNKVTEKGKDVELRCDPISGHTALYWYRQSLGQGLEFLIYFQGNSAPDKSGLPSDRFSAERTGGSVSTLTIQRTQQEDSAVYLCASSLKSGFQPQHFGDGTRLSIL.

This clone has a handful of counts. CDR3 loop: CATSSLGTDLSYEQYF. The DNA for the CDR3 is TGTGCCACCAGCAGCCTCGGGACAGACCTATCCTACGAGCAGTACTTC. J is TRBJ2-7 and V is TRBV15; 7 positions agree with TRBD1. Trimming cost V 3 bases and J 1 base; bases outside gene matches: 9. CDR1 and CDR2 from the germline V gene are LNHNV and YYDKDF (reference sequence). This CDR3 has 16 residues.

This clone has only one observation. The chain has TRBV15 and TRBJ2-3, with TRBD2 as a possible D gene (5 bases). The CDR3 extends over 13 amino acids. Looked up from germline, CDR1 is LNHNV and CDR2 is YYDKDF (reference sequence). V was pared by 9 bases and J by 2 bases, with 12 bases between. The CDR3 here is CATSGLYTDTQYF. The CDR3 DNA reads TGTGCCACTTCCGGACTCTACACAGATACGCAGTATTTT.